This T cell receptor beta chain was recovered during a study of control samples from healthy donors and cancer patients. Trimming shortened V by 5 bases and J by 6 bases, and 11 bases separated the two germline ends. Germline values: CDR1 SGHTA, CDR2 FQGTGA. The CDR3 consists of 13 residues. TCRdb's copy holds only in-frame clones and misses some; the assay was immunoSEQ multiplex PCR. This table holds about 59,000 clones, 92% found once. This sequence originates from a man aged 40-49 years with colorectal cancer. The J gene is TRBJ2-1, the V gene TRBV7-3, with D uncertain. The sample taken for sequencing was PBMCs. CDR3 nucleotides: TGTGCCAGCAGCGGGGTAAATCCCAATGAGCAGTTCTTC. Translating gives CASSGVNPNEQFF.